The T cell receptor (beta chain) under discussion was sequenced for a study of blood T cells in healthy people across ages. A J-beta primer mix and a sample-barcoded 5' primer were used in a second PCR of roughly 6 to 11 cycles. TCRdb recomputed calls from the 5' RACE reads with MiXCR, one row per CDR3 protein. The table shows some 900,000 distinct CDR3 sequences, with under 50% occurring only once. The CDR3 extends over 18 amino acids. Losses at the gene ends were 6 bases for V and 0 bases for J; bases not matched to a gene: 11. Germline CDR1 reads DFQATT; CDR2 reads SNEGSKA (reference sequence). This clonotype was counted between two and nine times.

The chain recombines TRBV20-1 with TRBJ2-3; 14 bases map to TRBD2. The material sequenced was blood. This clonotype was obtained from a man aged 30 to 39 in good health. This chain's CDR3 is CSAQGLAGETSSTDTQYF. The CDR3 DNA follows: TGCAGTGCCCAGGGACTAGCGGGGGAGACCTCTAGCACAGATACGCAGTATTTT.